The table lists the clone carrying this T cell receptor beta chain with a count of one. PCR used 60 Vbeta primers and 13 Jbeta primers. Profiled with immunoSEQ multiplex PCR; TCRdb holds only in-frame clones, not every one. Of roughly 150,000 clones in the sample, around 82% were seen once. This sample stems from a study of cytomegalovirus exposure and HLA in healthy donors. Study details: Around 85 million unique TCRs from HLA-typed donors were held in an early data release.

This sequence originates from a woman aged 45-65 years in good health and CMV-seropositive. The sample taken for sequencing was PBMCs.

CDR3 sequence reads: CASSMDRGSYEQYF. The CDR3 nucleotides are TGTGCCAGCAGCATGGACAGGGGATCCTACGAGCAGTACTTC. The rearrangement joins TRBV9 to TRBJ2-7, with 9 bases lining up with TRBD1. Germline values: CDR1 SGDLS, CDR2 YYNGEE. The CDR3 has 14 amino acids. V lost 4 bases to trimming and J lost 1 base; unmatched junction nucleotides: 3.